Shown below are 3 T cell receptor beta chains from a single sample sequenced in a study of T-cell reconstitution after alpha-beta-depleted transplantation in children. Preparation of the TCRbeta library involved a method that used unique molecular identifiers. From the PCR reads, TCRdb called clonotypes with MiXCR, one entry per CDR3 protein. The profile shows roughly 300,000 distinct CDR3 sequences, roughly 9.5% of them singletons. Sequencing used PBMCs from the stem cell graft donor, obtained from the stem cell graft. The receptors were sampled from a human donor who donated a stem cell graft to a child with SCID.

With respect to this clonotype: This may stem from a read error, because a much larger clone lies one nucleotide away. The CDR3 region is CSAGGAYTVELFF. The CDR3 bases are TGCAGCGCTGGGGGGGCCTACACCGTGGAGCTGTTTTTT. The chain has TRBV29-1 and TRBJ2-2, with TRBD2 as a possible D gene (7 bases). CDR3 length: 13 amino acids. Germline V gene lookup returns CDR1 SQVTM and CDR2 ANQGSEA.

With regard to this clonotype: This may be a read error: a much more frequent sequence differs by one nucleotide. V is TRBV9 and J is TRBJ1-1, with 8 bases lining up with TRBD1. Germline V gene data show CDR1 as SGDLS and CDR2 as YYNGEE. With V trimmed by 3 bases and J by 1 base, 2 bases remained unmatched. CDR3 size: 14 residues. The CDR3 sequence: CASSAGTGNTEAFF. The DNA for the CDR3 is TGTGCCAGCAGCGCCGGGACAGGGAACACTGAAGCTTTCTTT.

The genes are TRBV6-5 and TRBJ2-5; D is tentatively TRBD1 or TRBD2 (5 bases each). There are 14 residues in the CDR3. Looked up from germline, CDR1 is MNHEY and CDR2 is SVGAGI. V lost 0 bases and J 4 bases, leaving 9 bases between the germline ends. This CDR3 reads CASSYSGRIETQYF. DNA for the CDR3: TGTGCCAGCAGTTACTCGGGACGGATAGAGACCCAGTACTTC.